Listed below are T cell receptor beta chains from one sample, sequenced in a study of spatial heterogeneity in lung cancer. TCRdb re-called the 5' RACE reads with MiXCR, one entry per CDR3 protein. Among about 25,000 distinct CDR3 sequences listed, roughly 8.3% were seen once. Sample: lung tumor tissue, taken at surgery. The receptors stem from a male donor with early-stage non-small cell lung cancer. Each CDR3 is given with its conserved first and last residue. A D gene is named only where the DNA matches it firmly. Some rows mark clone size as missing; the rest say once, few, many or name a class of expanded clone.

J gene	D gene	clone size	V gene	CDR3 DNA	CDR3 protein
TRBJ1-2	-	many	TRBV10-3	TGTGCCACCTGGACAGTGGGAGGCTATGGCTACACCTTC	CATWTVGGYGYTF
TRBJ2-5	-	-	TRBV7-2	TGTGCCAGCGTGACGGGGGTCCAAGAGACCCAGTACTTC	CASVTGVQETQYF
TRBJ2-7	TRBD2	few	TRBV11-3	TGTGCCAGCAGCCTAGCGGTTTCCTACGAGCAGTACTTC	CASSLAVSYEQYF
TRBJ1-4	TRBD1	-	TRBV7-6	TGTGCCAGCAGCCTTCCCCAGGGGGGGTCAAAACTGTTTTTT	CASSLPQGGSKLFF
TRBJ2-1	TRBD2	many	TRBV28	TGTGCCAGCAGTACTCAAGGGGCTAGCGGGAGAAATGAGCAGTTCTTC	CASSTQGASGRNEQFF
TRBJ2-7	-	many	TRBV6-1	TGTGCCAGCAGTGAATGGACCGGCGAGCAGTACTTC	CASSEWTGEQYF
TRBJ1-2	-	many	TRBV7-8	TGTGCCAGCAGCTTAGTTCAGACCTATGGCTACACCTTC	CASSLVQTYGYTF
TRBJ1-5	-	few	TRBV2	TGTGCCAGCAGTTTTCCGGAACAGGCCAATCAGCCCCAGCATTTT	CASSFPEQANQPQHF
TRBJ2-4	TRBD1	-	TRBV3-1	TGTGCCAGCAGCCTCCAGGGGGCCGGAAACATTCAGTACTTC	CASSLQGAGNIQYF
TRBJ2-7	TRBD1	few	TRBV2	TGTGCCAGCAGCCCACCATCGACAGGGTCCCACGAGCAGTACTTC	CASSPPSTGSHEQYF
TRBJ2-7	TRBD2	-	TRBV7-9	TGTGCCAGTGGGACTAGCGCCACCTACGAGCAGTACTTC	CASGTSATYEQYF
TRBJ1-4	-	many	TRBV4-3	TGCGCCAGCAGCCAAGATCGGGGGGCCGCTGAGGTTTTT	CASSQDRGAAEVF
TRBJ1-3	-	many	TRBV2	TGTGCCAGCAAAGCCTCTGGAAACACCATATATTTT	CASKASGNTIYF
TRBJ1-5	-	many	TRBV7-8	TGTGCCAGCAGCTTAGAAGGGACGTGGAGCAATCAGCCCCAGCATTTT	CASSLEGTWSNQPQHF
TRBJ1-5	-	few	TRBV18	TGTGCCAGCTCACCTGGGGAGGATCAGCCCCAGCATTTT	CASSPGEDQPQHF
TRBJ1-1	-	-	TRBV18	TGTGCCAGCTCATCCCCCCCGATGAGCACTGAAGCTTTCTTT	CASSSPPMSTEAFF
TRBJ2-1	-	many	TRBV7-9	TGTGCCAGCAGGGGTAATGAGCAGTTCTTC	CASRGNEQFF
TRBJ2-5	TRBD1	many	TRBV6-5	TGTGCCAGCAGTACGATGACAGGGGGCGTTCTCGAGACCCAGTACTTC	CASSTMTGGVLETQYF
TRBJ2-1	-	many	TRBV29-1	TGCAGCGTTGAACAGTACAATGAGCAGTTCTTC	CSVEQYNEQFF
TRBJ2-7	-	many	TRBV20-1	TGCAGTGCTAGAGCCCCCCGGGGCTCCTACGAGCAGTACTTC	CSARAPRGSYEQYF
TRBJ2-7	TRBD2	-	TRBV12-3/TRBV12-4	TGTGCCAGCACCTTCGGAGCGGGACCCTACGAGCAGTACTTC	CASTFGAGPYEQYF
TRBJ2-3	TRBD2	many	TRBV27	TGTGCCAGCAGGGTAGCGGGACTGGGGGATACGCAGTATTTT	CASRVAGLGDTQYF
TRBJ2-7	-	-	TRBV30	TGTGCCTGGAGTGAGGACAGTACCTACGAGCAGTACTTC	CAWSEDSTYEQYF
TRBJ2-3	TRBD2	many	TRBV29-1	TGCAGCGTTGGACCGACTAGCGGGGGGGGTAATACGCAGTATTTT	CSVGPTSGGGNTQYF
TRBJ2-1	TRBD2	many	TRBV10-2	TGCGCCAGCAGAGTAGCGGGCGGCTCCTACAATGAGCAGTTCTTC	CASRVAGGSYNEQFF
TRBJ2-4	-	many	TRBV12-3/TRBV12-4	TGTGCCAGCAGTTTTAGGAGAGCGGGCAAAAACATTCAGTACTTC	CASSFRRAGKNIQYF
TRBJ2-5	-	many	TRBV3-1	TGTGCCAGCAGCCCCAGGGGCGGGGCTAGCTGGAAAGAGACCCAGTACTTC	CASSPRGGASWKETQYF
TRBJ2-2	TRBD2	-	TRBV4-3	TGCGCCAGCAGCCACGCTAGCGGGGGGGCCGGCGGGGAGCTGTTTTTT	CASSHASGGAGGELFF
TRBJ2-5	-	many	TRBV29-1	TGCAGCGTTGTCTGGGCAGGGAGATTTTTAGAGACCCAGTACTTC	CSVVWAGRFLETQYF
TRBJ2-3	-	many	TRBV5-1	TGCGCCAGCCGCCGGGCTATTAGCACAGATACGCAGTATTTT	CASRRAISTDTQYF
TRBJ1-2	TRBD1	many	TRBV6-5	TGTGCCAGCAGTTACTCGCGGGGACAGCCATATGGCTACACCTTC	CASSYSRGQPYGYTF
TRBJ1-6	-	medium-sized	TRBV5-1	TGCGCCAGCAGCTCGCAGGGGTACTCACCCCTCCACTTT	CASSSQGYSPLHF
TRBJ2-4	-	many	TRBV30	TGTGCCTGGAGTGTAGCCAAAAACATTCAGTACTTC	CAWSVAKNIQYF
TRBJ1-1	-	many	TRBV7-9	TGTGCCAGCAGACAACCTGGGACTAGGAACACTGAAGCTTTCTTT	CASRQPGTRNTEAFF
TRBJ1-1	-	medium-sized	TRBV28	TGTGCCAGCAGTTCCGCCGGGACGGTGAACACTGAAGCTTTCTTT	CASSSAGTVNTEAFF
TRBJ2-3	TRBD2	few	TRBV20-1	TGCAGTGCTAGAAAGACTAGCGGCACAGATACGCAGTATTTT	CSARKTSGTDTQYF
TRBJ2-5	TRBD2	many	TRBV13	TGTGCCAGCAGCTTCCGTCGACTAGCGGGAGAGCTCGGGGAGACCCAGTACTTC	CASSFRRLAGELGETQYF
TRBJ2-7	-	many	TRBV29-1	TGCAGCGTTGTTCTTGGGTACGAGCAGTACTTC	CSVVLGYEQYF
TRBJ2-7	TRBD1	many	TRBV9	TGTGCCAGCAGCGATGGGGACAGGTCGATGGAGCAGTACTTC	CASSDGDRSMEQYF